The 27 T cell receptor beta chains below were found in one sample sequenced in a study of blood T cell repertoires in COVID-19. This table comes from immunoSEQ multiplex PCR, and its TCRdb copy is limited to in-frame clones, with some not included. The data hold 110,000 or so clones, with more than 80% observed a single time. The sample taken for sequencing was peripheral blood. All receptors come from a woman in her forties with acute or convalescent COVID-19.

This clone was recorded only once. This chain uses TRBV18 with TRBJ2-1; 10 nucleotides agree with TRBD1. V shed 2 bases, J shed 1 base, and the junction held 8 bases outside the gene matches. The germline V gene encodes CDR1 KGHSH and CDR2 LQKENI. The CDR3 is 18 residues long. In DNA form, the CDR3 reads TGTGCCAGCTCACCAAGTGGACAGGGGGTCGGGTCCTACAATGAGCAGTTCTTC. Its protein product is CASSPSGQGVGSYNEQFF.

The chain's CDR3 is CSASETGQGIAAFF. The CDR3 DNA sequence: TGCAGTGCTAGTGAGACGGGACAGGGGATCGCAGCTTTCTTT. The rearrangement links TRBV20-1 to TRBJ1-1, with 10 bases lining up with TRBD1. The CDR3 has 14 residues. Germline lookup yields CDR1 DFQATT and CDR2 SNEGSKA (reference sequence). V lost 3 bases, J lost 10 bases, and 11 bases stayed unmatched.

The V and J genes are TRBV28 and TRBJ2-7; 10 bases map to TRBD1. V dropped 6 bases and J dropped 2; count of bases not matched to a gene: 7. Germline CDR1 reads MDHEN; CDR2 reads SYDVKM. The CDR3 loop spans 15 amino acids. In nucleotides, the CDR3 is TGTGCCAGCAGCGTCCGGGACAGGGGCGCCTACGAGCAGTACTTC. Its protein product is CASSVRDRGAYEQYF. The entire variable domain, with the rest obtained from reference TRBV28 and TRBJ2-7, is as follows: DVKVTQSSRYLVKRTGEKVFLECVQDMDHENMFWYRQDPGLGLRLIYFSYDVKMKEKGDIPEGYSVSREKKERFSLILESASTNQTSMYLCASSVRDRGAYEQYFGPGTRLTVT.

This chain joins TRBV7-2 and TRBJ1-6, with D perhaps matching TRBD1 (5 bases). The CDR3 spans 15 residues. Germline CDR1 and CDR2: SGHTA and FQGNSA. Trimming took off 4 bases at V and 0 bases at J, with 7 bases between the two ends. The CDR3 spells CASSSRGSYNSPLHF. The CDR3 nucleotides read TGTGCCAGCAGCTCTAGGGGCTCCTATAATTCACCCCTCCACTTT.

The DNA of the CDR3 is TGTGCCAGCAGCTTTTTGTCCCTAAACACTGAAGCTTTCTTT. It codes for CASSFLSLNTEAFF. The J gene is TRBJ1-1, the V gene TRBV7-2; D gene unclear. With 3 bases removed from V and 2 bases from J, the gap between germline ends came to 10 bases. CDR1 and CDR2 from the germline V gene are SGHTA and FQGNSA. CDR3 length equals 14 residues.

The chain joins TRBV3-1 (or the pseudogene TRBV3-2) to TRBJ2-7; D gene unclear. This CDR3 has 14 amino acids. Trimming shortened V by 1 base and J by 1 base, and 8 bases separated the two germline ends. Germline V lookup: CDR1 LGHDT, CDR2 YNNKEL (reference sequence). This CDR3 is CASSQVVTSYEQYF. DNA of the CDR3: TGTGCCAGCAGCCAAGTAGTAACTTCCTACGAGCAGTACTTC.

V gene TRBV7-8 combines with J gene TRBJ1-5, with 7 bases aligning to TRBD1. The CDR3 spans 16 residues. Trimming cost V 3 bases and J 6 bases; bases outside gene matches: 11. Germline CDR1 and CDR2: SGHVS and FQNEAQ. The CDR3 loop reads CASSFSLTGAGQPQHF. CDR3 coding DNA: TGTGCCAGCAGCTTCAGCCTCACAGGGGCAGGTCAGCCCCAGCATTTT.

CDR3 in DNA: TGCGCCAGCAGCTCTGGGGGGACTAGCCTCCACGAGCAGTACTTC. Protein product: CASSSGGTSLHEQYF. The chain employs TRBV5-1 and TRBJ2-7; 9 bases are a match to TRBD2. CDR1 and CDR2 from the germline V gene are SGHRS and YFSETQ. The CDR3 consists of 15 residues. The V and J ends lost 3 bases and 5 bases, in that order; junction bases with no gene match: 9.

The chain is built from TRBV5-1 and TRBJ2-5, with D hard to call. This CDR3 spans 12 amino acids. Trimming pared 4 bases from V and 1 base from J, leaving 5 bases between. Per the germline V gene, CDR1 is SGHRS and CDR2 is YFSETQ. The CDR3 nucleotides are TGCGCCAGCAGCCTATTCCAAGAGACCCAGTACTTC. It encodes CASSLFQETQYF.

The rearrangement joins TRBV5-1 to TRBJ1-5, with D uncertain. V gave up 0 bases and J gave up 1 base, with 5 bases separating them. The CDR3 covers 14 residues. Per germline, CDR1 SGHRS and CDR2 YFSETQ. The chain's CDR3 is CASSLGESNQPQHF. The CDR3 coding sequence is TGCGCCAGCAGCTTGGGGGAGAGCAATCAGCCCCAGCATTTT. The full variable domain, with the rest looked up from reference TRBV5-1 and TRBJ1-5, is KAGVTQTPRYLIKTRGQQVTLSCSPISGHRSVSWYQQTPGQGLQFLFEYFSETQRNKGNFPGRFSGRQFSNSRSEMNVSTLELGDSALYLCASSLGESNQPQHFGDGTRLSIL.

CDR3 sequence reads: CASSQLGDTGELFF. The CDR3 nucleotides are TGTGCCAGCAGCCAGCTGGGCGACACCGGGGAGCTGTTTTTT. The chain joins TRBV16 to TRBJ2-2; the D is unclear. Germline loops: CDR1 KGHSY, CDR2 FQNENV. CDR3 length: 14 amino acids. V gave up 3 bases and J gave up 3 bases, with 8 bases separating them.

The gene calls are TRBV3-1 (or the pseudogene TRBV3-2) and TRBJ1-1, with a weak D call TRBD1 (5 bases). CDR1 is LGHDT and CDR2 is YNNKEL in the germline V gene (reference sequence). Trimming pared 6 bases from V and 5 bases from J, leaving 19 bases between. The CDR3 sequence is 15 residues long. CDR3 in DNA: TGTGCCAGCAGTAGACGTTTTGGGGCTGGGACTGAAGCTTTCTTT. It specifies CASSRRFGAGTEAFF.

This clone has more than one count but fewer than ten. V and J are TRBV30 and TRBJ2-7; TRBD2 is a possible D gene (5 bases). Per germline, CDR1 GTSNPN and CDR2 SVGIG (reference sequence). CDR3 size: 14 residues. V lost 2 bases and J 1 base, leaving 12 bases between the germline ends. In nucleotides, the CDR3 is TGTGCCTGGAGTCAAAGGAGGATGTCCTACGAGCAGTACTTC. Translation: CAWSQRRMSYEQYF.

This clone has more than one count but fewer than ten. The chain couples TRBV27 to TRBJ1-5; 12 positions match TRBD1. The germline V gene has CDR1 MNHEY and CDR2 SMNVEV (reference sequence). This CDR3 has 17 amino acids. The V segment lost 2 bases and the J segment 2 bases; nucleotides outside the gene matches: 4. CDR3: CASSLAGTGGGNQPQHF. CDR3 in DNA: TGTGCCAGCAGTTTAGCGGGGACAGGGGGCGGCAATCAGCCCCAGCATTTT.

The CDR3 bases are TGTGCCAGCAGCCGCAAACTAGCGGGGGGGCCCGAGCAGTACTTC. It yields the protein CASSRKLAGGPEQYF. This chain joins TRBV7-2 and TRBJ2-7; TRBD2 agrees at 13 bases. The CDR3 has 15 residues. The junction had 7 bases not matched to a gene; V was cut back by 5 bases and J by 6 bases. Germline V gene lookup returns CDR1 SGHTA and CDR2 FQGNSA.

The table lists this clone with a count of one. DNA for the CDR3: TGTGCCAGCAGCCAAGATCCCACGGGGTACTCTGGAAACACCATATATTTT. This gives the protein CASSQDPTGYSGNTIYF. This chain connects TRBV3-1 (or the pseudogene TRBV3-2) to TRBJ1-3; no clear D. The CDR3 extends over 17 amino acids. Between the trimmed V and J ends, which lost 0 bases and 0 bases, there was a span of 12 bases. In germline, CDR1 is LGHDT, CDR2 YNNKEL (reference sequence).

The CDR3 is CSASPVGNTEAFF. The CDR3, as DNA: TGCAGTGCTAGTCCCGTCGGGAACACTGAAGCTTTCTTT. The chain has TRBV20-1 and TRBJ1-1; D unclear. This CDR3 has 13 residues. With 3 bases removed from V and 1 base from J, the gap between germline ends came to 9 bases. Germline lookup yields CDR1 DFQATT and CDR2 SNEGSKA (reference sequence).

The DNA of the CDR3 is TGTGCCAGTAGTAGAACGACTGGACTCAAAAACATTCAGTACTTC. It encodes CASSRTTGLKNIQYF. The rearrangement uses TRBV19 and TRBJ2-4, with TRBD2 as a possible D gene (5 bases). Germline-derived CDR1 and CDR2 are LNHDA and SQIVND (reference sequence). The CDR3 extends over 15 amino acids. The V end was cut by 4 bases, the J end by 3 bases, with 13 bases between.

This chain joins TRBV5-1 and TRBJ2-1; 8 nucleotides agree with TRBD2. The germline gives CDR1 SGHRS, CDR2 YFSETQ. V shed 2 bases and J 0 bases; nucleotides not matched to a gene: 4. This CDR3 has 16 residues. CDR3 sequence reads: CASSFGGGSSYNEQFF. The CDR3 DNA is TGCGCCAGCAGCTTTGGCGGGGGGAGCTCCTACAATGAGCAGTTCTTC.

V usage is TRBV6-6 and J usage is TRBJ1-2; TRBD1 is a possible D gene (6 bases). Germline assignment: CDR1 MNHNY and CDR2 SVGAGI (reference sequence). The CDR3 covers 14 residues. Trimming took 7 bases from V and 7 from J, leaving 19 bases between them. CDR3 loop: CASTWGRGQGGYTF. The CDR3 DNA reads as TGTGCCAGCACCTGGGGCAGGGGACAAGGTGGCTACACCTTC.

The chain combines TRBV7-8 with TRBJ2-7, with D possibly being TRBD2 (6 bases). The CDR3 covers 14 residues. V gave up 3 bases and J gave up 3 bases, with 12 bases separating them. Germline values: CDR1 SGHVS, CDR2 FQNEAQ. The CDR3 bases are TGTGCCAGCAGCTTTGGCGGGGCTCTCTACGAGCAGTACTTC. Translated, it gives CASSFGGALYEQYF.

This chain joins TRBV5-1 and TRBJ1-1; possible D gene TRBD1, 6 bases. The CDR3 extends over 13 amino acids. V lost 3 bases and J 0 bases, leaving 6 bases between the germline ends. Germline V lookup: CDR1 SGHRS, CDR2 YFSETQ. The CDR3 region has the DNA TGCGCCAGCAGCTCAGGGGTGAACACTGAAGCTTTCTTT. Its translation is CASSSGVNTEAFF.

As regards this clone: Mismatch with germline at one junction end may stem from a read error. The chain recombines TRBV9 with TRBJ2-2; D might be TRBD2 (5 bases). The CDR3 is made up of 15 amino acids. Germline V gene data show CDR1 as SGDLS and CDR2 as YYNGEE. The chain's CDR3 is CASSATRLNTGELFF. DNA of the CDR3: TGTGCCAGCAGTGCGACCCGACTGAACACCGGGGAACTGTTTTTT.

The chain employs TRBV6-5 and TRBJ2-1; 13 nucleotides agree with TRBD2. Germline values: CDR1 MNHEY, CDR2 SVGAGI. The CDR3 extends over 15 amino acids. V trimming: 3 bases; J trimming: 6 bases; junction bases outside the gene matches: 2. The CDR3 spells CASSYGTSGANEQFF. For the CDR3, the DNA is TGTGCCAGCAGTTATGGGACTAGCGGGGCCAATGAGCAGTTCTTC.

This sequence joins TRBV3-1 (or the pseudogene TRBV3-2) and TRBJ1-5, with D possibly being TRBD1 (6 bases). Germline V CDR1 and CDR2: LGHDT, YNNKEL (reference sequence). V lost 1 base, J lost 5 bases, and 6 bases lay in between. This CDR3 is 13 amino acids long. The CDR3 nucleotides are TGTGCCAGCAGCCAAGGGACAGATCAGCCCCAGCATTTT. This codes for CASSQGTDQPQHF.

This sequence joins TRBV27 and TRBJ1-2; 7 bases are shared with TRBD1. Per germline, CDR1 MNHEY and CDR2 SMNVEV (reference sequence). The CDR3 has 14 residues. J was trimmed by 5 bases and V by 2 bases; bases with no gene match: 5. In DNA form, the CDR3 reads TGTGCCAGCAGTTTAGTCCCAGGGGGATATGGCTACACCTTC. This sequence encodes CASSLVPGGYGYTF.

The chain's CDR3 is CASSLISGGYSSYNEQFF. CDR3 DNA: TGTGCCAGCAGCTTGATAAGCGGGGGGTATAGCTCCTACAATGAGCAGTTCTTC. This chain joins TRBV7-2 and TRBJ2-1; 9 bases align to TRBD2. The CDR3 is 18 residues long. The V and J ends lost 3 bases and 0 bases, in that order; junction bases with no gene match: 9. The V gene's germline CDR1 is SGHTA and CDR2 FQGNSA.